This T cell receptor (beta chain) was profiled in a study of shared clonotypes between healthy human individuals. Regarding the study as a whole: Relative to clonotypes present in all four donors, those not shared had lower generation probabilities.

Regarding this clone: The antigen remains undetermined.

Measured with immunoSEQ multiplex PCR; TCRdb has only the in-frame clones, and not every one. The sample has approximately 2.4 million clones, under 97% seen once. The V gene's germline CDR1 is SGHTA and CDR2 FQGNSA. Trimming cost V 3 bases and J 3 bases, with 11 bases left between them. This CDR3 spans 14 amino acids. The rearrangement uses TRBV7-2 and TRBJ1-2; no reliable D call. The TCR comes from a man aged 18-30 years in good health. The sample comprised naive CD4+ T cells sorted from blood. As to subset: CD45RA+ positively selected. The CDR3 coding sequence is TGTGCCAGCAGCTTGGAATTGACCGACTATGGCTACACCTTC. It translates to CASSLELTDYGYTF.